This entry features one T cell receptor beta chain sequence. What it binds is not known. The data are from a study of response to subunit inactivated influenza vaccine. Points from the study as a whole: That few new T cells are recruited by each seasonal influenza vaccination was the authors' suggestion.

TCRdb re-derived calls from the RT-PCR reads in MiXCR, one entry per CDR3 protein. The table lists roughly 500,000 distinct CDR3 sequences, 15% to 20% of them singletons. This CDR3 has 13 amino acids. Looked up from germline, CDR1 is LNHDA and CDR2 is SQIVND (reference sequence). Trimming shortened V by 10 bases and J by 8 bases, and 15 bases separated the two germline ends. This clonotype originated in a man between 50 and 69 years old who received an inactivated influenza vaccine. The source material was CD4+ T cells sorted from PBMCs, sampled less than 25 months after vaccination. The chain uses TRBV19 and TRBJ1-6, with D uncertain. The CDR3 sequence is CATKGRSHSPLHF. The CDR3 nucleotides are TGTGCCACCAAGGGCCGATCCCATTCACCCCTCCACTTT.